Listed below are T cell receptor beta chains from one sample, sequenced in a study of cytomegalovirus exposure and HLA in healthy donors. TCRdb's table, derived via immunoSEQ multiplex PCR, lists solely in-frame clones and lacks some. The table includes 200,000 or so clones, almost 85% detected once. Sequencing was performed on PBMCs. The source is a boy between 10 and 17 years old in good health and CMV-seronegative. The CDR3 runs from the conserved cysteine through the conserved F or W. D genes are given only for firm matches. Rows give clone size only sometimes, using once, few, many, or a class for an expanded clone.

d_call | j_call | clone_size | v_call | cdr3_nt | cdr3_aa
TRBD1 | TRBJ2-7 | . | TRBV5-1 | TGCGCCAGCAGCTTTTGGGGACCGACAGGGTTTAGGTACGAGCAGTACTTC | CASSFWGPTGFRYEQYF
. | TRBJ2-2 | . | TRBV9 | TGTGCCAGCAGCGTTACGGTAGAAGCGGGGGAGCTGTTTTTT | CASSVTVEAGELFF
. | TRBJ2-1 | . | TRBV6-5 | TGTGCCAGCAGTCCCCCGGGACTTTCATACAATGAGCAGTTCTTC | CASSPPGLSYNEQFF
TRBD1 | TRBJ1-2 | . | TRBV10-3 | TGTGCCACTACCGGGACAGCTGTCTATGGCTACACCTTC | CATTGTAVYGYTF
TRBD1 | TRBJ2-7 | . | TRBV27 | TGTGCCAGCAGTCCCCTGCGGGACAGGGCCAACCACGAGCAGTACTTC | CASSPLRDRANHEQYF
TRBD1 | TRBJ1-5 | . | TRBV7-8 | TGTGCCAGCAGCTTATTTTTTCGGGACAGGGTAGTAGGCAATCAGCCCCAGCATTTT | CASSLFFRDRVVGNQPQHF
TRBD2 | TRBJ2-1 | . | TRBV7-3 | TGTGCCAGCAGCTTAACGGATCTAGCGGGAGTGCAGTTCTTC | CASSLTDLAGVQFF
TRBD1 | TRBJ1-4 | . | TRBV6-5 | TGTGCCAGCAGAGGACAGGGGGGAGAGGAACTGTTTTTT | CASRGQGGEELFF
. | TRBJ2-7 | . | TRBV19 | TGTGCCAGTAGTATAGACGGGGGCGAGCAGTACTTC | CASSIDGGEQYF
. | TRBJ1-5 | . | TRBV2 | TGTGCCAGCAGTACAGGGTGGGGAAATCAGCCCCAGCATTTT | CASSTGWGNQPQHF
. | TRBJ1-4 | . | TRBV2 | TGTGCCAGCAGAAGTCAACAGAATGAAAAACTGTTTTTT | CASRSQQNEKLFF
. | TRBJ1-4 | once | TRBV19 | TGTGCCAGTAGTACGGACGCGGGGTCTAGGTGGAAGGAAAAACTGTTTTTT | CASSTDAGSRWKEKLFF
TRBD2 | TRBJ2-3 | . | TRBV18 | TGTGCCAGCTCCCCCAAGAGCGGGGGGACAGATACGCAGTATTTT | CASSPKSGGTDTQYF
. | TRBJ2-7 | . | TRBV5-4 | TGTGCCAGCAGCTTGGAGGGGAAGTCCTCCTACGAGCAGTACTTC | CASSLEGKSSYEQYF
. | TRBJ1-1 | . | TRBV7-6 | TGTGCCAGCTTACGCGGCCCTGGTCGTCGTTTCGGCACTGAAGCTTTCTTT | CASLRGPGRRFGTEAFF
. | TRBJ2-7 | . | TRBV7-9 | TGTGCCAGCAGCTTAGAGGACAGTTCCTACGAGCAGTACTTC | CASSLEDSSYEQYF
TRBD2 | TRBJ2-1 | few | TRBV5-1 | TGCGCCAGCAGTGACGGACTAGCGGGGGGGCGGTACAATGAGCAGTTCTTC | CASSDGLAGGRYNEQFF
. | TRBJ2-7 | few | TRBV5-1 | TGCGCCAGCAGCTTGGGAGGGGGCTCCTACGAGCAGTACTTC | CASSLGGGSYEQYF
TRBD1 | TRBJ2-7 | . | TRBV4-1 | TGCGCCAGCAGCCTAGTTCCGGGACAGGACTCCTACGAGCAGTACTTC | CASSLVPGQDSYEQYF
. | TRBJ2-7 | . | TRBV15 | TGTGCCACCAGCAGAGATCGTGGAGACGAGCAGTACTTC | CATSRDRGDEQYF
. | TRBJ2-2 | . | TRBV11-2 | TGTGCCAGCCGGGACTCCGGCACTACCGGGGAGCTGTTTTTT | CASRDSGTTGELFF
TRBD2 | TRBJ2-7 | once | TRBV27 | TGTGCCAGCAGTTCGAAGCGGGGGAGGTACGAGCAGTACTTC | CASSSKRGRYEQYF
. | TRBJ2-5 | . | TRBV5-1 | TGCGCCAGCAGCCGGGACTTAGAGACCCAGTACTTC | CASSRDLETQYF
TRBD2 | TRBJ2-1 | . | TRBV6-1 | TGTGCCAGCAGCGTGACTAGCGGGAGGAGAAGTGAGCAGTTCTTC | CASSVTSGRRSEQFF
. | TRBJ2-3 | . | TRBV15 | TGTGCCACCAGCAGAGATCGGGGGGCTACGCAGTATTTT | CATSRDRGATQYF
TRBD1 | TRBJ2-5 | . | TRBV7-9 | TGTGCCAGCAGCTTAGAGGGGACAGCACAGGAGACCCAGTACTTC | CASSLEGTAQETQYF
TRBD1 | TRBJ2-2 | . | TRBV5-6 | TGTGCCAGCACCGTCCTGACAGGGCCGAACACCGGGGAGCTGTTTTTT | CASTVLTGPNTGELFF
. | TRBJ1-1 | . | TRBV28 | TGTGCCAGCAGTTTACGGGGGGCCGGGAACACTGAAGCTTTCTTT | CASSLRGAGNTEAFF
TRBD2 | TRBJ2-5 | once | TRBV4-1 | TGCGCCAGCAGCGTTCGGGGGGATGGACTAGAGACCCAGTACTTC | CASSVRGDGLETQYF
TRBD2 | TRBJ2-7 | . | TRBV6-5 | TGTGCCAGCAGTTCCCATGCGGGGGGAACCTACGAGCAGTACTTC | CASSSHAGGTYEQYF
TRBD2 | TRBJ2-1 | . | TRBV5-1 | TGCGCCAGCAGCTTCTTAGCGGGAGGGTTCGGGGAAGAGCAGTTCTTC | CASSFLAGGFGEEQFF
. | TRBJ2-2 | . | TRBV18 | TGTGCCAGCTCACCACCAAGGGGCCCCGGGGAGCTGTTTTTT | CASSPPRGPGELFF
. | TRBJ1-4 | few | TRBV6-5 | TGTGCCAGCAGCTACCTAGCTAATGAAAAACTGTTTTTT | CASSYLANEKLFF
. | TRBJ2-2 | few | TRBV7-9 | TGTGCCAGCAGCTTAGTCCCTAGCCCCGACACCGGGGAGCTGTTTTTT | CASSLVPSPDTGELFF
. | TRBJ1-5 | once | TRBV9 | TGTGCCAGCAGCCCCGACGTAGGGGCGCATCAGCCCCAGCATTTT | CASSPDVGAHQPQHF
TRBD2 | TRBJ2-1 | few | TRBV13 | TGTGCCAGCAGTGTAACAGCGGGGTTGAATGAGCAGTTCTTC | CASSVTAGLNEQFF
. | TRBJ1-2 | . | TRBV9 | TGTGCCAGCAGCGTATCGGCGGGGCGCGGCTACACCTTC | CASSVSAGRGYTF
TRBD1 | TRBJ2-7 | . | TRBV29-1 | TGCAGCGTTTCACAGGGGTCCGAGCAGTACTTC | CSVSQGSEQYF
. | TRBJ1-1 | . | TRBV9 | TGTGCCAGCAGCGCCGGGGGGCTCGGCACTGAAGCTTTCTTT | CASSAGGLGTEAFF
. | TRBJ2-2 | . | TRBV6-4 | TGTGCCAGCATTAGCCCGGGACACCCGAACACCGGGGAGCTGTTTTTT | CASISPGHPNTGELFF
. | TRBJ1-5 | . | TRBV21-1 | TGTGCCAGCAGCCCTCTGAGGGGGACGGATAGCAATCAGCCCCAGCATTTT | CASSPLRGTDSNQPQHF
. | TRBJ1-3 | . | TRBV6-5 | TGTGCCAGCACCCCCTCAGATACTGGAAACACCATATATTTT | CASTPSDTGNTIYF
TRBD1 | TRBJ2-7 | . | TRBV27 | TGTGCCAGCAGTTTGCCGGGACAGGGGTGGTACGAGCAGTACTTC | CASSLPGQGWYEQYF
. | TRBJ1-1 | . | TRBV27 | TGTGCCAGCAGGATTTACAGGGACGGCACTGAAGCTTTCTTT | CASRIYRDGTEAFF
TRBD2 | TRBJ2-5 | . | TRBV2 | TGTGCCAGCAGCCCCCCGGGACTAGCAGGAGCCCAGTACTTC | CASSPPGLAGAQYF
. | TRBJ1-5 | . | TRBV19 | TGTGCCAGTAGGGACTGGTATGGCAATCAGCCCCAGCATTTT | CASRDWYGNQPQHF
. | TRBJ2-7 | . | TRBV18 | TGTGCCAGCTCACCGAAGACCGGGACACTTGACTACGAGCAGTACTTC | CASSPKTGTLDYEQYF
. | TRBJ2-7 | . | TRBV29-1 | TGCAGCGTTGAAACAGGGTACTACGAGCAGTACTTC | CSVETGYYEQYF
. | TRBJ2-1 | . | TRBV11-1 | TGTGCCAGCAGCCATAGCGTGAGCTCCTACAATGAGCAGTTCTTC | CASSHSVSSYNEQFF
TRBD1 | TRBJ2-3 | . | TRBV7-3 | TGTGCCAGCAGCGTAGGGACAGAACTTGCGTATACGCAGTATTTT | CASSVGTELAYTQYF
. | TRBJ2-7 | . | TRBV5-1 | TGCGCCAGCAGCTTGGACATCCTCTACGAGCAGTACTTC | CASSLDILYEQYF
TRBD2 | TRBJ2-1 | once | TRBV15 | TGTGCCACTGCTCAGACTAGCGGGGTCTCACAGTTCTTC | CATAQTSGVSQFF
. | TRBJ1-2 | . | TRBV6-6 | TGTGCCAGTCTAAGTACAGGAAGAAACTATGGCTACACCTTC | CASLSTGRNYGYTF
. | TRBJ1-1 | . | TRBV30 | TGTGCCTGGGAACAGGGATATGAAGCTTTCTTT | CAWEQGYEAFF
TRBD2 | TRBJ2-1 | . | TRBV6-6 | TGTGCCAGCACCCTTAGCGGGAGCAATGAGCAGTTCTTC | CASTLSGSNEQFF
TRBD1 | TRBJ2-7 | . | TRBV11-1 | TGTGCCAGCAGCCCCCTCAGGGGGCAATGGTACGAGCAGTACTTC | CASSPLRGQWYEQYF
TRBD1 | TRBJ1-6 | . | TRBV30 | TGTGCCTGGAGTATACCGACAGGGCTTTATTCACCCCTCCACTTT | CAWSIPTGLYSPLHF
. | TRBJ1-3 | few | TRBV6-1 | TGTGCCAGCAGGGCCGATATCTCTGGAAACACCATATATTTT | CASRADISGNTIYF
. | TRBJ1-5 | . | TRBV6-5 | TGTGCCAGCAGTCCCCGCCCGGTCGATCAGCCCCAGCATTTT | CASSPRPVDQPQHF